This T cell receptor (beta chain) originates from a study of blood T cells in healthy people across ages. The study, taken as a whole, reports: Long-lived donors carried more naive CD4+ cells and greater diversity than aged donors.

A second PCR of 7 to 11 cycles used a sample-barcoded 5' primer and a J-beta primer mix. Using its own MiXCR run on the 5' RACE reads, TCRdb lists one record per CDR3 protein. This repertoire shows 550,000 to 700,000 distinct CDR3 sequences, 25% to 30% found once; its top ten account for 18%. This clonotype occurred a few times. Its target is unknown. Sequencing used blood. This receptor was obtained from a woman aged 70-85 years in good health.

The CDR3 protein is CASNRGHTF. The CDR3, as DNA: TGTGCCAGTAATAGGGGCCACACCTTC. This sequence joins TRBV30 and TRBJ1-2; possibly TRBD1 for D (5 bases). V lost 8 bases to trimming and J lost 12 bases, with 13 bases between them. The V gene's germline CDR1 is GTSNPN and CDR2 SVGIG (reference sequence). CDR3 size: 9 residues.